Listed here are 18 T cell receptor beta chains from one sample, sequenced in a study of technical replicates of blood from a few donors. Assay used: immunoSEQ multiplex PCR; TCRdb lists only in-frame clones, some missing. This repertoire shows about 75,000 clones, around 97% found once; its top ten account for less than 0.2%. The sample was T cells isolated from PBMCs. These receptors were taken from a human donor in good health.

This clone was seen once. The V and J genes are TRBV29-1 and TRBJ2-3; 12 nucleotides line up with TRBD2. The V gene's germline CDR1 is SQVTM and CDR2 ANQGSEA. V was clipped by 4 bases and J by 6 bases; unmatched bases: 5. The CDR3 sequence is 14 residues long. CDR3 in DNA: TGCAGCGTTGGGACTAGCGGGGTTGGGGATACGCAGTATTTT. Translation gives CSVGTSGVGDTQYF.

CDR3 nucleotide sequence: TGTGCCAGCAGCGCCCGGACAGCCCAACTTCGGCCCCAGCATTTT. It yields the protein CASSARTAQLRPQHF. The chain links TRBV7-8 to TRBJ1-5, with TRBD1 as a possible D gene (6 bases). Trimming stripped 5 bases from V and 9 bases from J, with 20 bases between. The CDR3 loop spans 15 amino acids. Germline CDR1 is SGHVS and CDR2 is FQNEAQ.

The V call is TRBV9, the J call TRBJ2-3; possibly TRBD2 for D (5 bases). The CDR3 contains 15 residues. Between the trimmed V and J ends, which lost 0 bases and 4 bases, there was a span of 12 bases. Looked up from germline, CDR1 is SGDLS and CDR2 is YYNGEE. Written as DNA, the CDR3 is TGTGCCAGCAGCGTAGATCAGCGGTCCTCAGATACGCAGTATTTT. As protein: CASSVDQRSSDTQYF. Using reference TRBV9 and TRBJ2-3 for the parts outside the CDR3, the full variable domain is DSGVTQTPKHLITATGQRVTLRCSPRSGDLSVYWYQQSLDQGLQFLIQYYNGEERAKGNILERFSAQQFPDLHSELNLSSLELGDSALYFCASSVDQRSSDTQYFGPGTRLTVL.

The chain recombines TRBV7-2 with TRBJ2-3; 10 nucleotides match TRBD2. CDR3 length equals 18 residues. Germline V gene data show CDR1 as SGHTA and CDR2 as FQGNSA. V lost 4 bases to trimming and J lost 4 bases; unmatched junction nucleotides: 14. CDR3 amino acids: CASSSPIRSGGEPDTQYF. CDR3 in DNA: TGTGCCAGCAGCTCACCGATACGGAGCGGGGGGGAGCCAGATACGCAGTATTTT.

The V and J genes are TRBV28 and TRBJ1-1; 10 positions match TRBD1. Germline-derived CDR1 and CDR2 are MDHEN and SYDVKM. V was pared by 9 bases and J by 1 base, with 5 bases of the junction left unmatched. The CDR3 is made up of 14 amino acids. The CDR3 sequence is CASQGQGTNTEAFF. As DNA, the CDR3 is TGTGCCAGTCAGGGACAGGGGACGAACACTGAAGCTTTCTTT.

V and J are TRBV11-3 and TRBJ2-2; tentatively, D is TRBD1 (6 bases). Between the trimmed V and J ends, which lost 3 bases and 0 bases, there was a span of 8 bases. The germline V gene encodes CDR1 SGHNT and CDR2 YENEEA. The CDR3 runs to 15 residues. In nucleotides, the CDR3 is TGTGCCAGCAGCTTGGGGACATCGAACACCGGGGAGCTGTTTTTT. This translates into CASSLGTSNTGELFF.

The chain combines TRBV5-4 with TRBJ2-3, with D maybe TRBD2 (6 bases). Trimming shortened V by 1 base and J by 2 bases, and 20 bases separated the two germline ends. Germline V lookup: CDR1 SGHNT, CDR2 YYREEE (reference sequence). The CDR3 extends over 18 amino acids. CDR3 sequence: CASSLRRGGPPFTDTQYF. In DNA, the CDR3 is TGTGCCAGCAGCTTGAGGCGGGGCGGTCCCCCATTCACAGATACGCAGTATTTT.

This chain uses TRBV10-3 with TRBJ2-6; D not resolved. This CDR3 has 16 residues. Germline V gives CDR1 ENHRY, CDR2 SYGVKD. V lost 6 bases to trimming and J lost 0 bases, with 12 bases between them. CDR3 nucleotides: TGTGCCATCAGGGCTGGGCCCCGCTCTGGGGCCAACGTCCTGACTTTC. This sequence encodes CAIRAGPRSGANVLTF.

This chain links TRBV29-1 with TRBJ2-1; 7 bases agree with TRBD2. J lost 5 bases, V lost 7 bases, and 14 bases had no gene match. This CDR3 spans 15 amino acids. Per germline, CDR1 SQVTM and CDR2 ANQGSEA. The CDR3 nucleotides are TGCAGCGCCTCCATAGGCGGGAGCGGCGACAATGAGCAGTTCTTC. It encodes CSASIGGSGDNEQFF.

CDR3 residues: CASSTGTSVSYEQYF. CDR3 DNA sequence: TGTGCCAGCTCAACCGGGACTAGCGTATCCTACGAGCAGTACTTC. The gene calls are TRBV18 and TRBJ2-7; 10 bases fit TRBD2. CDR1 and CDR2 (germline): KGHSH, LQKENI. The CDR3 spans 15 residues. V shed 5 bases and J 1 base; nucleotides not matched to a gene: 5.

The CDR3 sequence: CASSLELGTDFEKLFF. The CDR3 DNA reads as TGTGCCAGCAGCTTAGAACTAGGGACAGATTTCGAAAAACTGTTTTTT. The chain uses TRBV7-9 and TRBJ1-4, with 7 positions matching TRBD1. Looked up from germline, CDR1 is SEHNR and CDR2 is FQNEAQ (reference sequence). With 1 base clipped from V and 8 bases from J, the junction kept 10 bases outside the gene matches. This CDR3 is 16 amino acids long.

The genes are TRBV4-1 and TRBJ1-2; tentatively, D is TRBD1 (5 bases). The ends were cut back, 2 bases at V and 4 bases at J, with 11 bases in the middle. The CDR3 contains 14 residues. Germline CDR1 reads MGHRA; CDR2 reads YSYEKL. The CDR3 loop reads CASSQPLGPYGYTF. In DNA form, the CDR3 reads TGCGCCAGCAGCCAACCTTTGGGGCCCTATGGCTACACCTTC.

The genes are TRBV27 and TRBJ1-6, with 11 positions matching TRBD1. In germline, CDR1 is MNHEY, CDR2 SMNVEV (reference sequence). The CDR3 is made up of 16 amino acids. After removal of 3 bases from V and 8 bases from J, the junction contained 6 bases not matched to a gene. In DNA form, the CDR3 reads TGTGCCAGCAGTTTGGAAACGGGACAGGGGGATTCACCCCTCCACTTT. Translating gives CASSLETGQGDSPLHF.

The chain combines TRBV4-1 with TRBJ1-5; weak D call: TRBD1 (5 bases). V gave up 3 bases and J gave up 3 bases, with 6 bases separating them. Per germline, CDR1 MGHRA and CDR2 YSYEKL. The CDR3 is made up of 13 amino acids. The DNA for the CDR3 is TGCGCCAGCAGCCAGACAGACAATCAGCCCCAGCATTTT. Protein sequence: CASSQTDNQPQHF.

This clone has just one count. The genes are TRBV28 and TRBJ1-1; D gene uncertain. The CDR3 loop spans 17 amino acids. The germline V gene has CDR1 MDHEN and CDR2 SYDVKM. Trimming cost V 5 bases and J 10 bases, with 29 bases left between them. In DNA, the CDR3 is TGTGCCAGCAGTACGCCTGGAGAGGGCGCAGGACGAGTCGGAGCTTTCTTT. Protein product: CASSTPGEGAGRVGAFF.

The chain is built from TRBV2 and TRBJ2-7; perhaps TRBD2 as D (5 bases). The CDR3 runs 16 residues. V lost 3 bases and J 6 bases, leaving 21 bases between the germline ends. Germline values: CDR1 SNHLY, CDR2 FYNNEI. The CDR3 region has the DNA TGTGCCAGCAGTGATTCCGTTACTAGTCTCACGGGCGAGCAGTACTTC. Its translation is CASSDSVTSLTGEQYF.

The rearrangement uses TRBV9 and TRBJ2-3; D is perhaps TRBD2 (6 bases). The CDR3 is 15 amino acids. In germline, CDR1 is SGDLS, CDR2 YYNGEE. The V end lost 3 bases, the J end lost 3 bases, and 14 bases lay between the germline ends. CDR3 residues: CASSARDLATDTQYF. The CDR3 nucleotides are TGTGCCAGCAGCGCCCGGGACTTAGCAACAGATACGCAGTATTTT.

The chain couples TRBV5-5 to TRBJ1-1; the D gene is possibly TRBD1 (6 bases). Germline loops: CDR1 SGHKS, CDR2 YYEKEE (reference sequence). V was pared by 1 base and J by 3 bases, with 16 bases between. CDR3 size: 16 residues. CDR3 in DNA: TGTGCCAGCAGCTTGTATGCCGGGGGGCTGGACACTGAAGCTTTCTTT. Translation gives CASSLYAGGLDTEAFF.